This T cell receptor beta chain came from a study of T-cell reconstitution after alpha-beta-depleted transplantation in children. Whole-study results and caveats: Elevated TCRbeta diversity at day 60 was traced, in some patients, to surviving recipient T cells and thymic progenitors. Expanded clones from the graft, numbering several hundred, reportedly supplied alpha-beta T cells about two months after transplant.

V lost 5 bases to trimming and J lost 2 bases, with 14 bases between them. Germline V gives CDR1 SGHTA, CDR2 FQGNSA. The CDR3 is 15 residues long. This clonotype was recorded many times. The antigen remains undetermined. TCRbeta library preparation incorporated unique molecular identifiers. In TCRdb, the PCR reads were re-called with MiXCR into one record per CDR3 protein. Of 580,000 or so distinct CDR3 sequences in the sample, roughly 23% are singletons; the top ten hold 13% to 15%. Sequences were derived from PBMCs, mostly from graft donor cells, sampled 360 days after TCRalphabeta/CD19-depleted stem cell transplant. This chain connects TRBV7-2 to TRBJ2-3; no clear D gene. The TCR comes from a boy under two years old who had a stem cell transplant for acute myeloid leukemia, so the T cells may come from the graft donor. CDR3 sequence reads: CASSPSGYSTDTQYF. CDR3 nucleotides: TGTGCCAGCAGCCCCTCCGGGTACTCCACAGATACGCAGTATTTT.